The sequence of this T cell receptor (beta chain) was determined in a study of T cell responses to AZD1222 COVID-19 vaccine. With 6 bases removed from V and 2 bases from J, the gap between germline ends came to 7 bases. CDR1 and CDR2 (germline): MDHEN, SYDVKM. The CDR3 loop spans 12 amino acids. The method was immunoSEQ multiplex PCR; TCRdb's version includes in-frame clones alone and lacks a portion of them. This repertoire shows about 57,000 clones, about 90% found once; its top ten account for approximately 15%. This clone was seen a single time. The origin of this receptor is an adult in good health. Material: peripheral blood, obtained on day 0 of AZD1222 vaccination. This chain links TRBV28 with TRBJ1-1; D is undetermined. CDR3 nucleotide sequence: TGTGCCAGCAGCCCACTTAACACTGAAGCTTTCTTT. Translation: CASSPLNTEAFF.